This TCR beta chain was captured in a study of blood T cell repertoires in COVID-19. Study in general: Sample material is recorded as cDNA or gDNA derived from T cells, B-cell-depleted T cells, or PBMCs.

Repertoires were generated with immunoSEQ multiplex PCR, while TCRdb's copy carries only in-frame clones and drops some. The table lists some 200,000 clones, approximately 82% of them singletons, with 4% to 6.5% in the top ten. CDR3 length: 16 amino acids. Germline CDR1 SGHTA, CDR2 FQGNSA. The V segment lost 5 bases and the J segment 6 bases; nucleotides outside the gene matches: 11. The study drew participants aged about 18 to 89 years from about two dozen US areas. The chain links TRBV7-2 to TRBJ2-1, with 9 bases matching TRBD1. The receptor was derived from a woman aged 55-69 years with acute COVID-19. Source material: PBMCs or T cells enriched from blood (not recorded which). The CDR3 is CASSPKGQGTANEQFF. In DNA form, the CDR3 reads TGTGCCAGCAGCCCCAAGGGACAGGGCACGGCCAATGAGCAGTTCTTC.